Presented here are 32 T cell receptor beta chains from one specimen sequenced in a study of blood T cell repertoires in COVID-19. Libraries were prepared by immunoSEQ multiplex PCR; TCRdb keeps only in-frame clonotypes and omits some of them. In the table there are hundreds of thousands of clones, 75% to 90% of which are singletons. The sample comprised peripheral blood. These receptors came from a woman in her 70s with active or convalescent COVID-19.

This rearrangement joins TRBV6-5 to TRBJ1-2; TRBD1 matches at 9 bases. Unmatched junction bases numbered 9, after V lost 6 bases and J lost 7 bases. This CDR3 contains 14 residues. Germline assignment: CDR1 MNHEY and CDR2 SVGAGI. CDR3 loop: CASRLQTGGSGYTF. The CDR3 region has the DNA TGTGCCAGCAGATTACAGACAGGGGGATCTGGCTACACCTTC.

The chain links TRBV5-6 to TRBJ1-2; D remains unclear. With 0 bases removed from V and 1 base from J, the gap between germline ends came to 4 bases. This CDR3 contains 13 residues. Germline V gene lookup returns CDR1 SGHDT and CDR2 YYEEEE. The CDR3 region has the DNA TGTGCCAGCAGCTTGGGTCGTAACTATGGCTACACCTTC. Residues: CASSLGRNYGYTF.

The chain recombines TRBV7-9 with TRBJ2-7, with D possibly being TRBD2 (5 bases). The CDR3 spans 12 residues. With 3 bases removed from V and 7 bases from J, the gap between germline ends came to 10 bases. Germline CDR1 and CDR2: SEHNR and FQNEAQ (reference sequence). The CDR3 bases are TGTGCCAGCAGCTTGCCTGAGGGTGAGCAGTACTTC. It specifies CASSLPEGEQYF.

The chain is built from TRBV7-9 and TRBJ2-3, with a possible D match to TRBD1 (5 bases). The CDR3 is made up of 15 amino acids. Trimming removed 3 bases from V and 2 bases from J, with 12 bases in between. CDR1 and CDR2 from the germline V gene are SEHNR and FQNEAQ (reference sequence). The CDR3 DNA follows: TGTGCCAGCAGCTTCCTGGTTGGGGCCACAGATACGCAGTATTTT. It is translated as CASSFLVGATDTQYF.

This clone was counted at least ten times. This rearrangement joins TRBV2 to TRBJ2-3; 9 bases map to TRBD2. Per germline, CDR1 SNHLY and CDR2 FYNNEI. This CDR3 is 15 amino acids long. V lost 10 bases, J lost 2 bases, and 10 bases stayed unmatched. CDR3 bases: TGTGCCATCCTGCACACTAGCGGGTTCACAGATACGCAGTATTTT. This sequence encodes CAILHTSGFTDTQYF.

This chain connects TRBV5-4 to TRBJ1-4; D perhaps matches TRBD1 (5 bases). The CDR3 length is 16 residues. V gave up 3 bases and J gave up 7 bases, with 19 bases separating them. The germline V gene has CDR1 SGHNT and CDR2 YYREEE (reference sequence). CDR3 residues: CASSSIAGGGSEKLFF. CDR3 DNA: TGTGCCAGCAGCTCAATCGCGGGGGGAGGAAGTGAAAAACTGTTTTTT.

The V gene is TRBV6-1, the J gene TRBJ2-7; D is perhaps TRBD1 (6 bases). The CDR3 loop spans 20 amino acids. Germline values: CDR1 MNHNS, CDR2 SASEGT. V lost 4 bases and J 2 bases, leaving 30 bases between the germline ends. The CDR3 spells CASSVPKTVSSRQDAYEQYF. DNA of the CDR3: TGTGCCAGCAGTGTTCCTAAAACGGTCAGCTCCAGACAGGATGCCTACGAGCAGTACTTC.

The chain uses TRBV10-1 and TRBJ2-2; D might be TRBD2 (5 bases). This CDR3 spans 16 amino acids. CDR1 and CDR2 from the germline V gene are WNHNN and SYGVQD (reference sequence). V was pared by 6 bases and J by 4 bases, with 18 bases between. The CDR3 DNA reads as TGCGCCAGCAGAATCGAATCCGGGGTGGGCACCGGGGAGCTGTTTTTT. It is translated as CASRIESGVGTGELFF.

The V call is TRBV6-6, the J call TRBJ2-7; D perhaps matches TRBD2 (6 bases). The CDR3 is 14 residues long. V lost 2 bases and J lost 5, with 13 bases in between. The germline CDR1 and CDR2 sequences are MNHNY and SVGAGI (reference sequence). CDR3 sequence: CASSYLQEGDEQYF. The CDR3 nucleotides read TGTGCCAGCAGTTACCTCCAGGAGGGAGACGAGCAGTACTTC.

DNA of the CDR3: TGTGCCGCTGGACTAGCGGGTGGGGGGCAGTACTTC. Its translation: CAAGLAGGGQYF. The chain joins TRBV13 to TRBJ2-7; 11 bases are shared with TRBD2. This CDR3 comprises 12 residues. Germline CDR1 is PRHDT and CDR2 is FYEKMQ (reference sequence). The V and J ends lost 11 bases and 9 bases, in that order; junction bases with no gene match: 9. Full variable domain (rest looked up from reference TRBV13 and TRBJ2-7): AAGVIQSPRHLIKEKRETATLKCYPIPRHDTVYWYQQGPGQDPQFLISFYEKMQSDKGSIPDRFSAQQFSDYHSELNMSSLELGDSALYFCAAGLAGGGQYFGPGTRLTVT.

The rearrangement joins TRBV5-5 to TRBJ2-1; 12 nucleotides agree with TRBD1. After removal of 3 bases from V and 9 bases from J, the junction contained 4 bases not matched to a gene. The CDR3 covers 14 residues. Per the germline V gene, CDR1 is SGHKS and CDR2 is YYEKEE (reference sequence). DNA of the CDR3: TGTGCCAGCAGCTCCGGGACAGGGGGCCTTGAGCAGTTCTTC. Its protein product is CASSSGTGGLEQFF.

This clone occurred once. The gene calls are TRBV5-1 and TRBJ2-6; no definite D call. The CDR3 runs to 18 residues. Germline CDR1 reads SGHRS; CDR2 reads YFSETQ. V was clipped by 1 base and J by 2 bases, with 16 bases between them. The chain's CDR3 is CASSLTSNHQAGANVLTF. The CDR3, as DNA: TGCGCCAGCAGCTTGACCAGTAATCATCAAGCTGGGGCCAACGTCCTGACTTTC.

V gene TRBV4-2 combines with J gene TRBJ2-1; 12 positions match TRBD2. CDR3 size: 22 residues. Germline assignment: CDR1 LGHNA and CDR2 YNFKEQ. J gave up 2 bases and V 0 bases, and 17 bases lay outside the gene matches. DNA of the CDR3: TGTGCCAGCAGCCAAGATTCCGTATCGACTAGCGGGAGATTAGCTGCCTACAATGAGCAGTTCTTC. Translating it yields CASSQDSVSTSGRLAAYNEQFF.

The table lists this clone with a count of one. The chain combines TRBV28 with TRBJ2-2; 8 bases align to TRBD2. The V gene end was trimmed by 1 base and the J gene end by 7 bases; junction bases not matched to a gene: 11. CDR1 and CDR2 (germline): MDHEN, SYDVKM. The CDR3 covers 17 residues. CDR3 sequence: CASSLFAGLGRDGELFF. The CDR3 coding sequence is TGTGCCAGCAGTTTATTCGCGGGACTAGGGCGGGACGGGGAGCTGTTTTTT.

The rearrangement joins TRBV6-6 to TRBJ1-5, with D hard to call. The V gene lost 7 bases and the J gene lost 4 bases, with 17 bases spanning the gap. CDR1 is MNHNY, CDR2 SVGAGI, per germline (reference sequence). This CDR3 region has 15 residues. The CDR3, as DNA: TGTGCCAGCACCGAAAACTCAGGAGGTAATCAGCCCCAGCATTTT. Translation gives CASTENSGGNQPQHF.

A single count supports this clone. The gene calls are TRBV7-9 and TRBJ1-2; 8 bases agree with TRBD1. Per germline, CDR1 SEHNR and CDR2 FQNEAQ (reference sequence). The CDR3 runs to 14 residues. J was trimmed by 8 bases and V by 0 bases; bases with no gene match: 5. CDR3 amino acids: CASSLALTGDGYTF. CDR3 DNA sequence: TGTGCCAGCAGCTTAGCCCTGACAGGGGACGGCTACACCTTC.

The chain joins TRBV2 to TRBJ2-5; the match to TRBD2 covers 7 bases. V lost 4 bases and J lost 5; bases outside the gene matches: 4. The CDR3 consists of 13 residues. CDR1 SNHLY and CDR2 FYNNEI come from the germline V gene. CDR3 in DNA: TGTGCCAGCAGTGCCATGGGGGGGGAGACCCAGTACTTC. Translating it yields CASSAMGGETQYF.

The rearrangement joins TRBV12-2 to TRBJ2-7; the DNA was not used to check the table's D call, TRBD1. TRBV12-2 is a documented pseudogene. The CDR3 has 16 residues. The CDR3 DNA follows: TGTGCAAGTCGCTGGAAATTTTTACAGGGCCTCTACGAGCAGTACTTC. This sequence encodes CASRWKFLQGLYEQYF.

This chain links TRBV18 with TRBJ1-1; no definite D call. This CDR3 contains 15 residues. V was pared by 0 bases and J by 0 bases, with 8 bases between. CDR1 is KGHSH, CDR2 LQKENI, per germline. CDR3 amino acids: CASSPPGDLNTEAFF. The CDR3 DNA sequence: TGTGCCAGCTCACCACCAGGAGATCTGAACACTGAAGCTTTCTTT.

This clone was picked up one time. J is TRBJ2-5 and V is TRBV19; 9 bases are a match to TRBD2. CDR1 and CDR2 (germline): LNHDA, SQIVND (reference sequence). The CDR3 contains 16 residues. V gave up 5 bases and J gave up 5 bases; unmatched junction bases: 12. As DNA, the CDR3 is TGTGCCAGTAGTCCCCGGGGGAGCGGGAGGTCGGAGACCCAGTACTTC. Translation: CASSPRGSGRSETQYF.

The chain links TRBV24-1 to TRBJ2-5, with no clear D. Trimming shortened V by 4 bases and J by 5 bases, and 10 bases separated the two germline ends. Germline CDR1 is KGHDR and CDR2 is SFDVKD. The CDR3 extends over 13 amino acids. The CDR3 spells CATSDSRRETQYF. CDR3 in DNA: TGTGCCACCAGTGACAGCCGGCGGGAGACCCAGTACTTC.

CDR3 in amino acids: CASSPGLAGEETQYF. CDR3 bases: TGTGCCAGCAGCCCGGGACTAGCGGGAGAAGAGACCCAGTACTTC. The V call is TRBV7-9, the J call TRBJ2-5, with TRBD2 identical over 14 bases. After removal of 5 bases from V and 3 bases from J, the junction contained 2 bases not matched to a gene. This CDR3 has 15 residues. Per the germline V gene, CDR1 is SEHNR and CDR2 is FQNEAQ (reference sequence).

V gene TRBV20-1 combines with J gene TRBJ2-5; D may be TRBD1 (5 bases). The CDR3 totals 11 residues. Per germline, CDR1 DFQATT and CDR2 SNEGSKA (reference sequence). V was trimmed by 7 bases and J by 5 bases, leaving 11 bases between them. CDR3 amino acids: CSGRVQETQYF. CDR3 DNA: TGCAGTGGCAGGGTTCAGGAGACCCAGTACTTC.

The V gene is TRBV5-1, the J gene TRBJ1-4; 7 bases are shared with TRBD1. The ends lost 0 bases at V and 3 bases at J; junction bases unmatched: 2. Germline assignment: CDR1 SGHRS and CDR2 YFSETQ. The CDR3 totals 15 residues. The CDR3 spells CASSLAGQPNEKLFF. The CDR3 region has the DNA TGCGCCAGCAGCTTGGCGGGACAGCCTAATGAAAAACTGTTTTTT.

This clone was counted only a few times. The CDR3 DNA follows: TGCGCCAGCAGCCAAGGGCCGGGGGGCTCGTACAATGAGCAGTTCTTC. It specifies CASSQGPGGSYNEQFF. J is TRBJ2-1 and V is TRBV4-3; possibly TRBD2 for D (7 bases). Germline CDR1 reads LGHNA; CDR2 reads YSLEER. The CDR3 is 16 residues long. V lost 1 base and J lost 4, with 14 bases in between.

A few counts support this clone. CDR3 coding DNA: TGCGCCAGCAGCCTTGCGACAGGGAAGGGATCACCCCTCCACTTT. It encodes CASSLATGKGSPLHF. The genes are TRBV5-1 and TRBJ1-6, with TRBD1 matching 7 bases. The CDR3 sequence is 15 residues long. V shed 4 bases and J 10 bases; nucleotides not matched to a gene: 11. Germline CDR1 and CDR2: SGHRS and YFSETQ.

The rearrangement joins TRBV7-9 to TRBJ2-7; tentatively, D is TRBD1 (5 bases). The length of the CDR3 is 13 residues. The V end lost 3 bases, the J end lost 5 bases, and 11 bases lay between the germline ends. Germline loops: CDR1 SEHNR, CDR2 FQNEAQ (reference sequence). CDR3 protein: CASSLAGIDEQYF. CDR3 nucleotides: TGTGCCAGCAGCTTGGCAGGGATAGACGAGCAGTACTTC.

The rearrangement links TRBV12-3 or TRBV12-4 to TRBJ1-1, with 8 bases fitting TRBD1. CDR3 length: 12 residues. The trim removed 6 bases at V and 10 bases at J, leaving 7 bases unmatched. CDR3 amino acids: CASRPNDRGAFF. For the CDR3, the DNA is TGTGCCAGCAGACCCAACGACAGGGGAGCTTTCTTT.

V usage is TRBV28 and J usage is TRBJ2-5, with a tentative D call TRBD2 (6 bases). Per germline, CDR1 MDHEN and CDR2 SYDVKM. This CDR3 is built from 15 residues. The ends were cut back, 3 bases at V and 5 bases at J, with 16 bases in the middle. The CDR3 loop is CASSLRGGISETQYF. The CDR3 DNA is TGTGCCAGCAGTTTGAGGGGAGGAATTTCCGAGACCCAGTACTTC.

The chain joins TRBV5-6 to TRBJ2-1; TRBD2 is a possible D gene (6 bases). The CDR3 covers 16 residues. Germline assignment: CDR1 SGHDT and CDR2 YYEEEE. The germline V and J ends were trimmed by 2 bases and 10 bases, with 22 bases remaining between them. CDR3 DNA: TGTGCCAGCAGCTTTTTGGGAGGACCAAACGATAGGGAGCAGTTCTTC. Translation gives CASSFLGGPNDREQFF.

The chain links TRBV6-2 or TRBV6-3 to TRBJ1-5, with TRBD1 matching 9 bases. Trimming at V came to 6 bases and at J to 4 bases, leaving 4 bases not matched to a gene. Germline CDR1 and CDR2: MNHEY and SVGEGT. There are 14 residues in the CDR3. CDR3 sequence: CASSLGQGNQPQHF. The CDR3 DNA sequence: TGTGCCAGCAGCCTCGGACAGGGGAATCAGCCCCAGCATTTT.

This clone was seen a handful of times. The rearrangement joins TRBV7-2 to TRBJ1-2, with a tentative D call TRBD1 (5 bases). This CDR3 has 16 amino acids. The ends were cut back, 5 bases at V and 6 bases at J, with 22 bases in the middle. Germline CDR1 reads SGHTA; CDR2 reads FQGNSA. CDR3 nucleotide sequence: TGTGCCAGCAGCCCGTACGGGGACCCCGCGGGAGATGGCTACACCTTC. This sequence encodes CASSPYGDPAGDGYTF.